The subject of this entry is one T cell receptor (beta chain). It was with 60 Vbeta and 13 Jbeta primers that the PCR ran. Clones were read by immunoSEQ multiplex PCR, and TCRdb kept only the in-frame ones, dropping some. Seen here are 150,000 or so clones, 75% to 85% observed once, and the top ten hold roughly 7.7%. The sample comes from a study of cytomegalovirus exposure and HLA in healthy donors. The CDR3 contains 15 residues. In germline, CDR1 is SGHRS, CDR2 YFSETQ. With V trimmed by 0 bases and J by 4 bases, 1 base remained unmatched. The TCR comes from a man between 25 and 39 years old in good health and CMV-seropositive. The sequenced sample was PBMCs. The V gene is TRBV5-1, the J gene TRBJ1-5; 10 bases are shared with TRBD1. The CDR3 nucleotides read TGCGCCAGCAGCTTGGGGGGACAGGGGAATCAGCCCCAGCATTTT. The encoded protein is CASSLGGQGNQPQHF.